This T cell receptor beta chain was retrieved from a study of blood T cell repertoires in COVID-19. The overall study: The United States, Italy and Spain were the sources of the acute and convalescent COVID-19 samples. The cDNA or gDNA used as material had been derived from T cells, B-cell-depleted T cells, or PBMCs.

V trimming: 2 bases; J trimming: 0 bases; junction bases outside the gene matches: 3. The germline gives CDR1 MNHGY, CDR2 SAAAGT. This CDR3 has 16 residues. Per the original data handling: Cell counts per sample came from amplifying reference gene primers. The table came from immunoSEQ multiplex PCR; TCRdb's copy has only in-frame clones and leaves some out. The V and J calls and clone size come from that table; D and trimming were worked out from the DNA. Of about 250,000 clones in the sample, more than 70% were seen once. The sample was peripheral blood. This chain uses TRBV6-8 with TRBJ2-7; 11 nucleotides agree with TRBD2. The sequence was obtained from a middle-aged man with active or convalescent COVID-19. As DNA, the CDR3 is TGTGCCAGCAGTTACGAGGGACTAGCGGCCTCCTACGAGCAGTACTTC. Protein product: CASSYEGLAASYEQYF.